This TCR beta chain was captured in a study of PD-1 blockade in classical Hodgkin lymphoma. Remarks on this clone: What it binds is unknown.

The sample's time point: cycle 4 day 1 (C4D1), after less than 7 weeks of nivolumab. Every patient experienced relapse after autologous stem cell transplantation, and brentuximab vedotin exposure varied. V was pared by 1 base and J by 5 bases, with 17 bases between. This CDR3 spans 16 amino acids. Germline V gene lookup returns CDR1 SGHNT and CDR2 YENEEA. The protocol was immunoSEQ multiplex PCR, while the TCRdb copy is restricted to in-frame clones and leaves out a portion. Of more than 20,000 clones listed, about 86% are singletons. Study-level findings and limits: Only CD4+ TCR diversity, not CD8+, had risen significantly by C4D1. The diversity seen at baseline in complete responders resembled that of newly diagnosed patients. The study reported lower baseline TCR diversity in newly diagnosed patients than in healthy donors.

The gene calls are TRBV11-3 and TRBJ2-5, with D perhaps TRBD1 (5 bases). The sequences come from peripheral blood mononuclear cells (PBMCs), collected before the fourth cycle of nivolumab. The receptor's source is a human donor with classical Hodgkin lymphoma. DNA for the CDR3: TGTGCCAGCAGCTTAGCCAATCAGGGTTCGGACGAGACCCAGTACTTC. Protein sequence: CASSLANQGSDETQYF.